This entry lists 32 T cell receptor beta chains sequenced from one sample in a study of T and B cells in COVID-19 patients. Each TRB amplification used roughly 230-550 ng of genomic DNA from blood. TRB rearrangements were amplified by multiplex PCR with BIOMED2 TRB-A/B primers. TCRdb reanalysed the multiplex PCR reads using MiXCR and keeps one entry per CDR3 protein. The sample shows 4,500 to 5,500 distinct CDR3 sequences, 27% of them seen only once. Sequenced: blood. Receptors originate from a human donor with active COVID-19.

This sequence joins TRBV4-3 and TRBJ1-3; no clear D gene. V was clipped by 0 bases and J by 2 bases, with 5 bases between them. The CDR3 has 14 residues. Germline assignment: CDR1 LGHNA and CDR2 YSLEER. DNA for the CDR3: TGCGCCAGCAGCCAAGATGTAACTGGAAACACCATATATTTT. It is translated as CASSQDVTGNTIYF.

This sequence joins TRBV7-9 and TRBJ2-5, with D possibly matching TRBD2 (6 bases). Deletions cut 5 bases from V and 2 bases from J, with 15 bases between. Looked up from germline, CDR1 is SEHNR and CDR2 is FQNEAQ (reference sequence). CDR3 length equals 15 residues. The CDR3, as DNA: TGTGCCAGCAGCCCCCGTCGGAGGGCTCAAGAGACCCAGTACTTC. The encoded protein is CASSPRRRAQETQYF.

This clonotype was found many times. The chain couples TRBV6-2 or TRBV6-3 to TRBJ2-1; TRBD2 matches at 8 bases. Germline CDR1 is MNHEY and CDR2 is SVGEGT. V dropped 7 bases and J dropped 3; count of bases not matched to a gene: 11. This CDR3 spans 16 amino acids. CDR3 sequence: CASTGTLAGNYNEQFF. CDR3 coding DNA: TGTGCCAGCACCGGGACCCTAGCGGGCAACTACAATGAGCAGTTCTTC.

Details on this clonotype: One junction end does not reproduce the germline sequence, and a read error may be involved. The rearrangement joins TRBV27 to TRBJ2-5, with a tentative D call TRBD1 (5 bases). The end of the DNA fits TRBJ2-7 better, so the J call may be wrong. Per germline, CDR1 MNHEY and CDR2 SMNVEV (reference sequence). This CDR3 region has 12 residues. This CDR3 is CASSPGSSEQYF. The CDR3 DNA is TGTGCCAGCAGTCCAGGGTCCTCCGAGCAGTACTTC.

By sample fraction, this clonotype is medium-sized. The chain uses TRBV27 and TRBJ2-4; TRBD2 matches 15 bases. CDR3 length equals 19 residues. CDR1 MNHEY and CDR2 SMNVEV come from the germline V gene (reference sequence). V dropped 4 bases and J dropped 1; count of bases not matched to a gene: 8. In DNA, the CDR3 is TGTGCCAGCAGTTCCGGACTAGCGGGAGGGCCGGACGCCAAAAACATTCAGTACTTC. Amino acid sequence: CASSSGLAGGPDAKNIQYF.

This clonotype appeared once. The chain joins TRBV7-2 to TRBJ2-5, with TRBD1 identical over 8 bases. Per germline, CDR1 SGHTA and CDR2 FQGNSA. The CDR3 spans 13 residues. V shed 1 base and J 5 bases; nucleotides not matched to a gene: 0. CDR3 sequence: CASSLDRGETQYF. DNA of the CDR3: TGTGCCAGCAGCTTAGACAGGGGGGAGACCCAGTACTTC.

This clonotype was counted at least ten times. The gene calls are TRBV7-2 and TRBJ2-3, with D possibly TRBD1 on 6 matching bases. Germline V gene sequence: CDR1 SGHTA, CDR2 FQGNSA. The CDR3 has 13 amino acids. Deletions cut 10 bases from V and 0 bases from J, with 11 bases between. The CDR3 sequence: CAIGGRSTDTQYF. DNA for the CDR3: TGTGCCATAGGGGGACGCAGCACAGATACGCAGTATTTT.

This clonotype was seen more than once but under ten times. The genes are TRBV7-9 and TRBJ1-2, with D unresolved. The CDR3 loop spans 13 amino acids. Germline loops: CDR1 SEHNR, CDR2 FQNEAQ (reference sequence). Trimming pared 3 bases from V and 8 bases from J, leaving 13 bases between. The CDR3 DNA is TGTGCCAGCAGCTTGGGCCTTACCGACGGCTACACCTTC. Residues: CASSLGLTDGYTF.

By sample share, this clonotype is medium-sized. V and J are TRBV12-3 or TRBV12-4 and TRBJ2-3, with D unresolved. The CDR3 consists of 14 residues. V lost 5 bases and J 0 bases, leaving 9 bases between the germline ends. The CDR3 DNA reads TGTGCCAGCAGTCTCGACCCGAGCACAGATACGCAGTATTTT. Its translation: CASSLDPSTDTQYF.

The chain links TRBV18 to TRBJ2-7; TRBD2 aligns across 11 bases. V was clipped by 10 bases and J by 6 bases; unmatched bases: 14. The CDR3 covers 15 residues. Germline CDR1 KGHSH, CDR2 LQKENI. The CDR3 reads CANSPVAGGPSEQYF. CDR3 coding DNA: TGTGCCAATTCACCCGTAGCGGGAGGGCCGAGCGAGCAGTACTTC.

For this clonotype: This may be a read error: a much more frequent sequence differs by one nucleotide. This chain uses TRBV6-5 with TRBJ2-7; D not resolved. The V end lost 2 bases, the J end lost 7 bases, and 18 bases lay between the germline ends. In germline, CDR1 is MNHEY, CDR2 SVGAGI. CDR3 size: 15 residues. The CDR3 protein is CASSYGATPTHEQYF. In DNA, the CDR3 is TGTGCCAGCAGTTACGGAGCGACCCCCACCCATGAGCAGTACTTC.

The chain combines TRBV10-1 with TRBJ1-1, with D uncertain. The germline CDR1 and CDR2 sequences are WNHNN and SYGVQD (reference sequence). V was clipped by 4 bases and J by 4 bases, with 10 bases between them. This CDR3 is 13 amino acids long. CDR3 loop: CASSGLGRTEAFF. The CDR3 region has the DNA TGCGCCAGCAGTGGTCTCGGGCGCACTGAAGCTTTCTTT.

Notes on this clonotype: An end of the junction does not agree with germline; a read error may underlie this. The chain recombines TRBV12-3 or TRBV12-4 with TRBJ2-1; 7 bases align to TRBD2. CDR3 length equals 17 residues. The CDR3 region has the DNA TGTGCCAGCAGCCCGACCAGCTTAGCGGGTTTCTACAATGGGCAGTTCTTC. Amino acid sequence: CASSPTSLAGFYNGQFF.

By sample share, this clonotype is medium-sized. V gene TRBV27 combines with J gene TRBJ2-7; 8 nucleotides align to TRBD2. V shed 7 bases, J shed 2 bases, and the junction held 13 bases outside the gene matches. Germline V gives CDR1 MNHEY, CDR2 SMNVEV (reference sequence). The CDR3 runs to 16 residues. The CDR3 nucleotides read TGTGCCAGCACCTCCCACGCCGGGGGGGGAACCTACGAGCAGTACTTC. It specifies CASTSHAGGGTYEQYF.

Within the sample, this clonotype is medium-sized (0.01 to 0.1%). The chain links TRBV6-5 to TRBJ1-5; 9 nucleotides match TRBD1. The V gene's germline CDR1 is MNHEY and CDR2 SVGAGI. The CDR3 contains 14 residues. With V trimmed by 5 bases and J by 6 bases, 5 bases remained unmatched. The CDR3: CASSKRQGGQPQHF. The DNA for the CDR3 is TGTGCCAGCAGTAAGAGACAGGGGGGTCAGCCCCAGCATTTT.

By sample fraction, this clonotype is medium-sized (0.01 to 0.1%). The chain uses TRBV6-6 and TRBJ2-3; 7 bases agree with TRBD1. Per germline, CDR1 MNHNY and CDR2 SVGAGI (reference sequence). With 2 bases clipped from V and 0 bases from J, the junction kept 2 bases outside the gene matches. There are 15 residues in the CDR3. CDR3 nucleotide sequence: TGTGCCAGCAGTTACAGGGGGCGCAGCACAGATACGCAGTATTTT. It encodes CASSYRGRSTDTQYF.

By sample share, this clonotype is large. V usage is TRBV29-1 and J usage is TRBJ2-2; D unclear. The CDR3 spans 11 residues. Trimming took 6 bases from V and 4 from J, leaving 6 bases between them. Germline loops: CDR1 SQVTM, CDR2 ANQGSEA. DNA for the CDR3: TGCAGCGTGCGCATCACCGGGGAGCTGTTTTTT. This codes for CSVRITGELFF.

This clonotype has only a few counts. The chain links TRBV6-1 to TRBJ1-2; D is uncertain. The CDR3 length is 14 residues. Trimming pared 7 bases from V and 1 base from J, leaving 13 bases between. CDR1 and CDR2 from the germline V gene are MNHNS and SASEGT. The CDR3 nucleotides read TGTGCCAGCACGGATATCGGTTTTAACTATGGCTACACCTTC. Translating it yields CASTDIGFNYGYTF.

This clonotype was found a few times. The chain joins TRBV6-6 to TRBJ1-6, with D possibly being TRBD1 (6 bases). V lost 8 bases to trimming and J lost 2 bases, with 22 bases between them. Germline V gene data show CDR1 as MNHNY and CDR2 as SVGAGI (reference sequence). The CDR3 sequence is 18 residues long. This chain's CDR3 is CASSNPPQGLTYNSPLHF. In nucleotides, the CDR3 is TGTGCCAGCTCCAACCCCCCCCAGGGGCTGACCTATAATTCACCCCTCCACTTT.

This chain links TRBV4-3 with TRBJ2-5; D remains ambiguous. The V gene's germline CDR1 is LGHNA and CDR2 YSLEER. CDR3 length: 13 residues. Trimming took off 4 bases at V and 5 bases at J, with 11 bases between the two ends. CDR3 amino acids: CASSLQTEETQYF. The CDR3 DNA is TGCGCCAGCAGCCTACAGACCGAGGAGACCCAGTACTTC.

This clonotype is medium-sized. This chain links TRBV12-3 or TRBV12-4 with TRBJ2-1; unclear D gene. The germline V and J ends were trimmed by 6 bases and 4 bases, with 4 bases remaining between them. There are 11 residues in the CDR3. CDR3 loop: CASRKYNEQFF. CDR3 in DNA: TGTGCCAGCAGAAAATACAATGAGCAGTTCTTC.

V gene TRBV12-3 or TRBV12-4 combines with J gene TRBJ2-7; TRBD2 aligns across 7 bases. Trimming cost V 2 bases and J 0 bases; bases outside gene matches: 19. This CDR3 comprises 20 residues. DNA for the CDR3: TGTGCCAGCAGTTTAACGCGGGAGATGGCTCTTGGGGGAATCTCCTACGAGCAGTACTTC. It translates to CASSLTREMALGGISYEQYF.

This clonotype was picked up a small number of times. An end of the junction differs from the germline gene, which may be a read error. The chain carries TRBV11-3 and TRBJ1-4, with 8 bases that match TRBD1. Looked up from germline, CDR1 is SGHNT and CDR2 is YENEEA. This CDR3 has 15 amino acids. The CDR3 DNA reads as TGTGCCAGCAGCGTAGACAGGGGAAAGAATGAAAAACTGTTTTTT. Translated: CASSVDRGKNEKLFF. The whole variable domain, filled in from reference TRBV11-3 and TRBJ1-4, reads EAGVVQSPRYKIIEKKQPVAFWCNPISGHNTLYWYLQNLGQGPELLIRYENEEAVDDSQLPKDRFSAERLKGVDSTLKIQPAELGDSAVYLCASSVDRGKNEKLFFGSGTQLSVL.

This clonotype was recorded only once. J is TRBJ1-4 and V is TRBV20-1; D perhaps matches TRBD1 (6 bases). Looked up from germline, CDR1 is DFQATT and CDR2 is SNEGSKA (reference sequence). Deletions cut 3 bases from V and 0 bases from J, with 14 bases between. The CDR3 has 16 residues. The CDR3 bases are TGCAGTGCTAGTCCCGGGAGGGGGGCAACTAATGAAAAACTGTTTTTT. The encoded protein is CSASPGRGATNEKLFF.

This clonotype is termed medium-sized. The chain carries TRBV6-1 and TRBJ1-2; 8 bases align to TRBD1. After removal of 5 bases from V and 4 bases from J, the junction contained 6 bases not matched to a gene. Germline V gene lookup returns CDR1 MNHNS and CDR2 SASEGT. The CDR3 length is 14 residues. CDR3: CASSTGQGGYGYTF. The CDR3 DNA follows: TGTGCCAGCAGTACTGGACAGGGCGGCTATGGCTACACCTTC.

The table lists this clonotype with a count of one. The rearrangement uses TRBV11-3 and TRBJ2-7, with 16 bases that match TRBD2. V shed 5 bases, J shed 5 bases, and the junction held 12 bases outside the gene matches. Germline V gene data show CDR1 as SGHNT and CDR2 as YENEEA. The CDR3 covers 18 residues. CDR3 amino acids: CASSLRLGLAGGYDEQYF. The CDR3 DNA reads TGTGCCAGCAGCCTTCGCCTGGGACTAGCGGGAGGGTACGACGAGCAGTACTTC.

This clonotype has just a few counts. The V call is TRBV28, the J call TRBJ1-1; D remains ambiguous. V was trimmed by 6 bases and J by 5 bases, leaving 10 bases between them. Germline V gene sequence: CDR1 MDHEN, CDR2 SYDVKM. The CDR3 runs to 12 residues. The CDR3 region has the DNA TGTGCCAGCAGACCCCATGAAACTGAAGCTTTCTTT. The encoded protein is CASRPHETEAFF. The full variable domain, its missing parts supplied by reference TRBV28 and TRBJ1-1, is DVKVTQSSRYLVKRTGEKVFLECVQDMDHENMFWYRQDPGLGLRLIYFSYDVKMKEKGDIPEGYSVSREKKERFSLILESASTNQTSMYLCASRPHETEAFFGQGTRLTVV.

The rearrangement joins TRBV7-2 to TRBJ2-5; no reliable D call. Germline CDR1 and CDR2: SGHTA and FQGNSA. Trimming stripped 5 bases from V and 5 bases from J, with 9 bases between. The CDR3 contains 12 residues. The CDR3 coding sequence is TGTGCCAGCAGCCTATGGATGGAGACCCAGTACTTC. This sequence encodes CASSLWMETQYF.

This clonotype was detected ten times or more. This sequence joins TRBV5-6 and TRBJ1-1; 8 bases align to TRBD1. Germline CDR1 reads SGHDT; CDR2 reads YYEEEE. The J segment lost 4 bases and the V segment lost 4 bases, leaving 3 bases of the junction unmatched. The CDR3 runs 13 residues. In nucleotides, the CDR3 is TGTGCCAGCAGCCTCAGGGGGCCCACTGAAGCTTTCTTT. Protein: CASSLRGPTEAFF.

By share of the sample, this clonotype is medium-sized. The CDR3 coding sequence is TGTGCCAGTAGTGTACAGGGGGCAGCTAATGAAAAACTGTTTTTT. It encodes CASSVQGAANEKLFF. V and J are TRBV19 and TRBJ1-4; 9 nucleotides match TRBD1. CDR3 length equals 15 residues. Looked up from germline, CDR1 is LNHDA and CDR2 is SQIVND (reference sequence). V shed 5 bases and J 3 bases; nucleotides not matched to a gene: 4.

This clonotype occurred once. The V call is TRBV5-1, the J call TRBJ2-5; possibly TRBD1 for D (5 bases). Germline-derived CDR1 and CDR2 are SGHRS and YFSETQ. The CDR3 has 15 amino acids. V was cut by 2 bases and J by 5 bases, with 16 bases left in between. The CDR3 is CASSLIAQAAETQYF. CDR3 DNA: TGCGCCAGCAGCTTAATTGCACAGGCGGCGGAGACCCAGTACTTC.

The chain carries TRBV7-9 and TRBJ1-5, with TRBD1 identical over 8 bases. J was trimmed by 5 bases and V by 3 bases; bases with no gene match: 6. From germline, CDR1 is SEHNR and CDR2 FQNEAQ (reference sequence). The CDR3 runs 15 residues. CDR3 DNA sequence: TGTGCCAGCAGCTTTGAAGAACAGGGGGATCAGCCCCAGCATTTT. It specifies CASSFEEQGDQPQHF.